Below are 15 T cell receptor beta chains sequenced from a single sample in a study of blood T cell repertoires in COVID-19. Sequencing used immunoSEQ multiplex PCR; TCRdb keeps in-frame clones, though not all of them. Of under 400,000 clones detected, 80% to 90% appear once; the ten largest clones hold around 4.5%. Material: PBMCs or T cells enriched from blood (not recorded which). The source of these receptors is a woman aged 40 to 55 with acute COVID-19.

This clone showed up just once. This chain uses TRBV5-6 with TRBJ2-3, with D unresolved. CDR1 is SGHDT, CDR2 YYEEEE, per germline. The length of the CDR3 is 12 residues. Trimming took off 5 bases at V and 4 bases at J, with 8 bases between the two ends. CDR3 sequence (DNA): TGTGCCAGCAGTTTTAGCCCAGATACGCAGTATTTT. Protein: CASSFSPDTQYF.

The rearrangement links TRBV4-3 to TRBJ1-1; 8 bases line up with TRBD1. V shed 2 bases and J 5 bases; nucleotides not matched to a gene: 4. The germline V gene has CDR1 LGHNA and CDR2 YSLEER. The CDR3 contains 14 residues. Written as DNA, the CDR3 is TGCGCCAGCAGCCAATCAGGGGGCTTTACTGAAGCTTTCTTT. This codes for CASSQSGGFTEAFF.

The chain employs TRBV9 and TRBJ2-1; 11 bases fit TRBD2. The germline CDR1 and CDR2 sequences are SGDLS and YYNGEE. This CDR3 contains 16 residues. V dropped 4 bases and J dropped 4; count of bases not matched to a gene: 7. This CDR3 reads CASSRSGTSGYNEQFF. The CDR3 DNA reads as TGTGCCAGCAGCCGCAGTGGGACTAGCGGATACAATGAGCAGTTCTTC.

The rearrangement links TRBV5-8 to TRBJ1-5, with D possibly TRBD1 on 6 matching bases. The CDR3 is made up of 12 amino acids. Trimming removed 3 bases at V and 5 bases at J, with 6 bases between. Germline CDR1 and CDR2: SGHTS and YDEGEE. This CDR3 reads CASSWGHQPQHF. CDR3 sequence (DNA): TGTGCCAGCAGCTGGGGGCATCAGCCCCAGCATTTT.

The rearrangement joins TRBV25-1 to TRBJ1-3; D is unresolved. Trimming took 3 bases from V and 2 from J, leaving 8 bases between them. This CDR3 region has 14 residues. Germline-derived CDR1 and CDR2 are MGHDK and SYGVNS. CDR3 protein: CASSEPKAGNTIYF. CDR3 nucleotides: TGTGCCAGCAGTGAGCCTAAAGCTGGAAACACCATATATTTT.

This chain joins TRBV4-1 and TRBJ2-3; 10 positions agree with TRBD2. CDR1 and CDR2 (germline): MGHRA, YSYEKL. The J segment lost 7 bases and the V segment lost 0 bases, leaving 4 bases of the junction unmatched. The CDR3 has 15 amino acids. The CDR3, as DNA: TGCGCCAGCAGCCAAGACTTTACTAGCGGGAATACGCAGTATTTT. It codes for CASSQDFTSGNTQYF.

The V gene is TRBV7-3, the J gene TRBJ2-7, with TRBD2 as a possible D gene (5 bases). V was cut by 5 bases and J by 1 base, with 27 bases left in between. This CDR3 is built from 19 residues. CDR1 is SGHTA, CDR2 FQGTGA, per germline. In DNA, the CDR3 is TGTGCCAGCAGCGCCTTGGCTACCCAAGAGGAGGAGACTTCCTACGAGCAGTACTTC. Translated: CASSALATQEEETSYEQYF.

The V gene is TRBV3-1 (or the pseudogene TRBV3-2), the J gene TRBJ1-2; tentatively, D is TRBD1 (5 bases). Germline lookup yields CDR1 LGHDT and CDR2 YNNKEL (reference sequence). This CDR3 is built from 13 residues. Trimming shortened V by 4 bases and J by 8 bases, and 14 bases separated the two germline ends. CDR3: CASSPLGVVGYTF. CDR3 DNA sequence: TGTGCCAGCAGCCCCCTAGGGGTTGTCGGCTACACCTTC.

The chain recombines TRBV4-2 with TRBJ2-5; 7 nucleotides align to TRBD2. After removal of 0 bases from V and 2 bases from J, the junction contained 12 bases not matched to a gene. Germline lookup yields CDR1 LGHNA and CDR2 YNFKEQ. The CDR3 length is 18 residues. CDR3 amino acids: CASSQDWFGMREQETQYF. CDR3 DNA: TGTGCCAGCAGCCAAGATTGGTTCGGTATGCGGGAGCAAGAGACCCAGTACTTC.

This clone has a handful of counts. The chain uses TRBV4-2 and TRBJ2-1; 13 bases are a match to TRBD2. This CDR3 has 20 residues. Germline V gene lookup returns CDR1 LGHNA and CDR2 YNFKEQ. Trimming at V came to 0 bases and at J to 0 bases, leaving 8 bases not matched to a gene. CDR3 region: CASSQEKGLAGISSYNEQFF. CDR3 DNA sequence: TGTGCCAGCAGCCAAGAGAAGGGACTAGCGGGGATCAGCTCCTACAATGAGCAGTTCTTC.

The chain carries TRBV19 and TRBJ2-7, with 10 positions matching TRBD1. With 7 bases clipped from V and 6 bases from J, the junction kept 12 bases outside the gene matches. Germline V gives CDR1 LNHDA, CDR2 SQIVND (reference sequence). The CDR3 loop spans 15 amino acids. The CDR3: CASMGQGFAHGEQYF. The CDR3 region has the DNA TGTGCCAGTATGGGACAGGGGTTCGCCCACGGCGAGCAGTACTTC.

This chain connects TRBV20-1 to TRBJ2-3, with D perhaps TRBD1 (5 bases). Germline CDR1 reads DFQATT; CDR2 reads SNEGSKA (reference sequence). This CDR3 has 16 amino acids. V gave up 3 bases and J gave up 0 bases, with 16 bases separating them. CDR3 in amino acids: CSASGSRGHSTDTQYF. The DNA for the CDR3 is TGCAGTGCTAGTGGTAGTCGAGGACACAGCACAGATACGCAGTATTTT.

The genes are TRBV7-9 and TRBJ1-6; 7 nucleotides agree with TRBD1. This CDR3 has 16 amino acids. CDR1 is SEHNR and CDR2 is FQNEAQ in the germline V gene (reference sequence). Trimming cost V 3 bases and J 10 bases; bases outside gene matches: 12. The CDR3 spells CASSFGRGRVFSPLHF. As DNA, the CDR3 is TGTGCCAGCAGCTTTGGTAGGGGGCGGGTATTCTCACCCCTCCACTTT.

V gene TRBV19 combines with J gene TRBJ1-3; no definite D call. Looked up from germline, CDR1 is LNHDA and CDR2 is SQIVND (reference sequence). There are 14 residues in the CDR3. V dropped 1 base and J dropped 0 bases, with 4 bases sitting between them. In DNA form, the CDR3 reads TGTGCCAGTAGTATAGCCGTCTCTGGAAACACCATATATTTT. Translation: CASSIAVSGNTIYF.

The chain couples TRBV15 to TRBJ1-3, with D unclear. Germline loops: CDR1 LNHNV, CDR2 YYDKDF (reference sequence). This CDR3 region has 14 residues. V lost 1 base and J lost 1, with 5 bases in between. As DNA, the CDR3 is TGTGCCACCAGCAGAGCCCAATCTGGAAACACCATATATTTT. Translation: CATSRAQSGNTIYF.